This paragraph covers one T cell receptor (beta chain) sequence. This clonotype was observed at least ten times. There is no known antigen for this receptor. There are no base qualities to consult, and no much larger clone falls within one base. The source of the sample is a study of T-cell reconstitution after alpha-beta-depleted transplantation in children (dated by TCRdb to 2016 to 2018). At the level of the whole study: The study quantitatively tracked T-cell immune reconstitution after TCRalphabeta/CD19-depleted allogeneic hematopoietic cell transplantation in children using TCR repertoire profiling. General findings and caveats noted by the study authors: The frequencies of hyperexpanded clones fell over the following months, and after one year, T-cell counts and TCRbeta diversity were mostly attributed to newly produced T cells. The apparently early alphabetaT-cell count recovery about two months after transplant was reportedly dependent on only several hundred rapidly expanded clones derived from non-depleted graft cells. The high TCRbeta diversity at day 60 in some patients was ascribed to recipient T cells and intrathymic progenitors that had survived conditioning.

What the treatment or condition label conveys for this sample: allogeneic hematopoietic cell transplantation with graft depleted of TCRalphabeta T cells and CD19 B cells. The transplant recipients were children given TCRalphabeta/CD19-depleted allogeneic hematopoietic cell grafts. The library was made by PCR. The instrument was an Illumina HiSeq 2500. Molecular barcoding was employed in the preparation of TCR libraries, with unique molecular identifiers being used to normalize TCRbeta repertoire quantification. TCRdb reran the public reads through fastp at Q25 and MiXCR, keeping productive beta chains. Identical CDR3 proteins give one entry, which carries the most common genes and DNA. The sample yields some 550,000 distinct CDR3 sequences; about 23% were counted once. Roughly 13% of the sample belongs to the ten largest clones. The clonotype was recovered from a boy under two years old who had a stem cell transplant for acute myeloid leukemia, so the T cells may come from the graft donor. Source: PBMCs, mostly from graft donor cells, taken 360 days after TCRalphabeta/CD19-depleted stem cell transplant.

In nucleotides, the sequence is TGCAGTGCTCTCAATAATGAAAAACTGTTTTTT. This translates into CSALNNEKLFF. The chain links TRBV20-1 with TRBJ1-4; the D gene remains uncertain. V is cut by 5 bases and J by 4 bases, and the space between the germline ends is 5 bases. Measured from the cysteine to the phenylalanine, the CDR3 is 11 residues long. Here the CDR3 DNA is all that survives: 33 bases in frame from base 1. According to the germline V gene (reference sequence), CDR1 reads DFQATT and CDR2 reads SNEGSKA.